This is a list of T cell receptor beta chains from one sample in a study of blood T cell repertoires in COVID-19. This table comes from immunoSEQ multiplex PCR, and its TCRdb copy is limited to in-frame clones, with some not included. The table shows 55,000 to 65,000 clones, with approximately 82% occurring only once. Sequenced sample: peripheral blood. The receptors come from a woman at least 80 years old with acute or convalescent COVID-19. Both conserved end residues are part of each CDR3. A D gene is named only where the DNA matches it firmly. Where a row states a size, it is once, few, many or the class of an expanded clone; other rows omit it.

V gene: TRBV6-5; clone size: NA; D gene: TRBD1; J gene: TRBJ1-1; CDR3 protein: CASSYDRVNTEAFF; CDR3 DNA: TGTGCCAGCAGTTACGACAGGGTGAACACTGAAGCTTTCTTT
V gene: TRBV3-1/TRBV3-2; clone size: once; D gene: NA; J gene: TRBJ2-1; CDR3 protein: CASSQGGGRPSYNEQFF; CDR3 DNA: TGTGCCAGCAGCCAAGGGGGTGGGAGGCCCTCCTACAATGAGCAGTTCTTC
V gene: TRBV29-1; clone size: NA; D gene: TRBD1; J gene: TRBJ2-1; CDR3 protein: CSVSDRVGYNEQFF; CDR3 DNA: TGCAGCGTTTCGGACAGGGTAGGCTACAATGAGCAGTTCTTC
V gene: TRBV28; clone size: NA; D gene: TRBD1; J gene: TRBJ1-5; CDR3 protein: CASSSSGTGKQPQHF; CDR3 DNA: TGTGCCAGCAGTTCCTCCGGGACAGGGAAACAGCCCCAGCATTTT
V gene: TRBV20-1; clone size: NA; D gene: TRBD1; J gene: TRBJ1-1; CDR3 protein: CSARRDRDAFF; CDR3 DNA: TGCAGTGCTAGACGTGACAGGGACGCTTTCTTT
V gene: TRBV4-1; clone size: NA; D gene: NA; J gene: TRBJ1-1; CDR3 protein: CASSQDTAMNTEAFF; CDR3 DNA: TGCGCCAGCAGCCAAGATACAGCTATGAACACTGAAGCTTTCTTT
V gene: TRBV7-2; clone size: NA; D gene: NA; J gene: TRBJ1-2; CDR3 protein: CASSRAYGYTF; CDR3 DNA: TGTGCCAGCAGCAGAGCCTATGGCTACACCTTC
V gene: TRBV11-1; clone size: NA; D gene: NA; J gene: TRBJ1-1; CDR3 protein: CASSYSDSWNTEAFF; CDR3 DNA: TGTGCCAGCAGTTACTCGGACAGCTGGAACACTGAAGCTTTCTTT
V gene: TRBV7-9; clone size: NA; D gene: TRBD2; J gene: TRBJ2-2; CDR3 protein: CASSLTAGGGELFF; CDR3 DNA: TGTGCCAGCAGCCTAACGGCGGGAGGCGGGGAGCTGTTTTTT
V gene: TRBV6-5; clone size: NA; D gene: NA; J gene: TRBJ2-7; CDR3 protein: CASRGLSGSSYEQYF; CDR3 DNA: TGTGCCAGCAGGGGCCTGAGCGGAAGCTCCTACGAGCAGTACTTC
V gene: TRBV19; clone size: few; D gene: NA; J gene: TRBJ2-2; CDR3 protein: CASSIVLAGGELFF; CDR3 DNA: TGTGCCAGTAGTATAGTCCTAGCAGGCGGGGAGCTGTTTTTT
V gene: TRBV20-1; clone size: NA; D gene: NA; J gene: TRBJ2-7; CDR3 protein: CSASVLSGDPYEQYF; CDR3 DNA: TGCAGTGCTAGTGTGTTGAGCGGAGACCCCTACGAGCAGTACTTC
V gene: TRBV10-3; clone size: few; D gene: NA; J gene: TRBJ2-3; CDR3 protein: CAISEWGLTDTQYF; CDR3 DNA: TGTGCCATCAGTGAGTGGGGGCTCACAGATACGCAGTATTTT
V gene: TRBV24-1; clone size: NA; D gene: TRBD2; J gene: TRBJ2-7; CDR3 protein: CATSDSPGTTLPYYEQYF; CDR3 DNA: TGTGCCACCAGTGATTCCCCCGGGACTACTCTTCCCTACTACGAGCAGTACTTC
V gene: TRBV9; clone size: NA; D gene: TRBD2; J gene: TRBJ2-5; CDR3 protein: CASSVSGVQETQYF; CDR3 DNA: TGTGCCAGCAGCGTAAGCGGGGTCCAAGAGACCCAGTACTTC
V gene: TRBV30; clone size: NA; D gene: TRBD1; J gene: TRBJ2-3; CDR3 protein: CAWSGQGGTDTQYF; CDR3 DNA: TGTGCCTGGAGTGGACAGGGCGGCACAGATACGCAGTATTTT
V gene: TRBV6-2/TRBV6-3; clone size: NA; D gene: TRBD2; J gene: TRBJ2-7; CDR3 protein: CASSRLAQSSYEQYF; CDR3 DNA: TGTGCCAGCAGTAGACTAGCCCAGAGCTCCTACGAGCAGTACTTC
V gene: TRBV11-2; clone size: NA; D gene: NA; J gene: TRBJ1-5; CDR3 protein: CASSLGSGPSQPQHF; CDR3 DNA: TGTGCCAGCAGCTTAGGGTCAGGGCCAAGTCAGCCCCAGCATTTT
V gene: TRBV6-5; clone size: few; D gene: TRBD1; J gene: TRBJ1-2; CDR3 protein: CASSLTGDYGYTF; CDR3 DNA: TGTGCCAGCAGTCTGACAGGGGATTATGGCTACACCTTC
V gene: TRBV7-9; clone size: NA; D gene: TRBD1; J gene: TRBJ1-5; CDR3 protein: CASSLGDRGWTNQPQHF; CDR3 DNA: TGTGCCAGCAGCTTAGGAGACAGGGGGTGGACCAATCAGCCCCAGCATTTT
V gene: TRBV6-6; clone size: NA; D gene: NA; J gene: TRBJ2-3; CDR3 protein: CASSPLSGAGATDTQYF; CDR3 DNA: TGTGCCAGCAGTCCCCTCTCAGGGGCGGGAGCCACAGATACGCAGTATTTT
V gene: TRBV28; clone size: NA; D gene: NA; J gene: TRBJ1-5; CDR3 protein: CASRSTAAIQPQHF; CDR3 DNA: TGTGCCAGCCGTTCGACGGCGGCGATTCAGCCCCAGCATTTT
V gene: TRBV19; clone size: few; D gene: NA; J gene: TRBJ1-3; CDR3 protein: CASTQAGRTSGNTIYF; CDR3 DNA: TGTGCCAGTACCCAGGCAGGTCGAACTTCTGGAAACACCATATATTTT
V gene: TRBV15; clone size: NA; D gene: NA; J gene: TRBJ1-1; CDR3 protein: CATSLELVPGTEAFF; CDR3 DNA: TGTGCCACCAGCCTAGAACTGGTGCCGGGGACTGAAGCTTTCTTT
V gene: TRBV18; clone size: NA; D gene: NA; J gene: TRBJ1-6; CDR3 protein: CASSPYNRVASNSPLHF; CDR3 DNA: TGTGCCAGCTCACCCTACAATCGGGTTGCGTCTAATTCACCCCTCCACTTT
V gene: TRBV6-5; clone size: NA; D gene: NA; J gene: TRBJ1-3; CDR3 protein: CASSPSVQGGNTIYF; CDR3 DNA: TGTGCCAGCTCCCCCTCAGTGCAGGGCGGCAACACCATATATTTT
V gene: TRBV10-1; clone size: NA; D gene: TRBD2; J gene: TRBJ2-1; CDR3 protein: CASSETSGSNEQFF; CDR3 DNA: TGCGCCAGCAGTGAGACTAGCGGGAGCAATGAGCAGTTCTTC
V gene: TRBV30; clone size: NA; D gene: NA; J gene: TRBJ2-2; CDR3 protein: CAWSALRDFWNTGELFF; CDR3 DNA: TGTGCCTGGAGTGCTCTTCGGGACTTTTGGAACACCGGGGAGCTGTTTTTT
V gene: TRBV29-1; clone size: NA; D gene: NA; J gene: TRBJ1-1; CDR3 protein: CSVIQGNTEAFF; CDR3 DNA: TGCAGCGTTATTCAGGGGAACACTGAAGCTTTCTTT
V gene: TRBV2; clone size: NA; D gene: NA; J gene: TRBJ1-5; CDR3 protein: CASSGSPQHF; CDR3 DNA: TGTGCCAGCAGCGGTTCGCCCCAGCATTTT
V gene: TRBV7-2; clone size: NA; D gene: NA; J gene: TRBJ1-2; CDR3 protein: CASSLAGGQLARGYTF; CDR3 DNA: TGTGCCAGCAGCTTAGCAGGGGGACAACTCGCCCGTGGCTACACCTTC
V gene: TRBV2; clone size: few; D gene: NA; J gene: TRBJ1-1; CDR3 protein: CASSEQGQGEAFF; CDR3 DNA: TGTGCCAGCAGTGAGCAGGGGCAGGGTGAAGCTTTCTTT
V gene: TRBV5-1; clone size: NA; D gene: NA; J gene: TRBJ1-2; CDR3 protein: CASSLIGDAAGYTF; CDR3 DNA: TGCGCCAGCAGCTTGATAGGGGATGCAGCTGGCTACACCTTC
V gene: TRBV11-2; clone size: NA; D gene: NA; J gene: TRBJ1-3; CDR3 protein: CASSLNGPSGNTIYF; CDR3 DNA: TGTGCCAGCAGCCTGAATGGGCCCTCTGGAAACACCATATATTTT
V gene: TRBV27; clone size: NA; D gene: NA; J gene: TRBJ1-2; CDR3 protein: CASASGASGYTF; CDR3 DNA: TGTGCCAGCGCGAGTGGGGCGTCAGGCTACACCTTC
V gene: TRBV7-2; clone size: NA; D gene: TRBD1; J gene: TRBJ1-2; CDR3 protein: CASGKDRGFSYGYTF; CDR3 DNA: TGTGCCAGCGGTAAAGACAGGGGTTTTAGCTATGGCTACACCTTC
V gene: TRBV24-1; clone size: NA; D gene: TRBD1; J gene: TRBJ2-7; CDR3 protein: CAAGTGSYEQYF; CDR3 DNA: TGTGCCGCCGGGACAGGGTCCTACGAGCAGTACTTC
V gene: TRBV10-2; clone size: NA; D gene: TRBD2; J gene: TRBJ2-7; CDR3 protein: CASKLAELSYEQYF; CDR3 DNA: TGCGCCAGCAAACTAGCGGAGCTCTCCTACGAGCAGTACTTC
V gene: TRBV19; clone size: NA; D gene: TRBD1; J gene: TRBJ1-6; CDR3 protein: CASSTSTGGTNSPLHF; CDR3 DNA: TGTGCCAGTAGTACCTCGACAGGGGGCACCAATTCACCCCTCCACTTT
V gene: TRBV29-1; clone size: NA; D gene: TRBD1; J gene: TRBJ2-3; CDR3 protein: CSVEAGQGLDTQYF; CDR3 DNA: TGCAGCGTTGAAGCGGGACAGGGGCTAGATACGCAGTATTTT
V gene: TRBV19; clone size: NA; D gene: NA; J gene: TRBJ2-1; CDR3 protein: CASSPPPLYNEQFF; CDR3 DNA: TGTGCCAGTAGTCCCCCCCCGTTGTACAATGAGCAGTTCTTC
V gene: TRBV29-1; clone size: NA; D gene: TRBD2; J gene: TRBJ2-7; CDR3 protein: CSVEPLTSGTYEQYF; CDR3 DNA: TGCAGCGTAGAGCCTTTGACTAGCGGAACGTACGAGCAGTACTTC
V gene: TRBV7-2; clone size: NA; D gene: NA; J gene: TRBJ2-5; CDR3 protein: CASSLDRALQETQYF; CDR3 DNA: TGTGCCAGCAGCTTAGACAGGGCTCTCCAAGAGACCCAGTACTTC
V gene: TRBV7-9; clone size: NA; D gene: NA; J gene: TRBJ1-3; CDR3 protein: CASSGFTGSTIYF; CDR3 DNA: TGTGCCAGCAGCGGGTTCACGGGAAGCACCATATATTTT
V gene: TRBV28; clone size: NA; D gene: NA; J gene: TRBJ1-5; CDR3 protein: CASLGSNQPQHF; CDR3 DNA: TGTGCCAGCCTAGGTAGCAATCAGCCCCAGCATTTT
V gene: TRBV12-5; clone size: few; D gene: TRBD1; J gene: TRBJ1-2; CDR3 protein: CASGWTGGANYGYTF; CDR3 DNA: TGTGCTAGTGGTTGGACAGGGGGAGCTAACTATGGCTACACCTTC
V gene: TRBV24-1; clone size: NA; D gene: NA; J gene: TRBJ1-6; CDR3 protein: CATSDLGPGANSPLHF; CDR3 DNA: TGTGCCACCAGTGATTTGGGGCCAGGGGCTAATTCACCCCTCCACTTT
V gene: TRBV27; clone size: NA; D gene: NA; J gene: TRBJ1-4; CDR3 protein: CASSYGAANEKLFF; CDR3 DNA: TGTGCCAGCAGTTATGGGGCAGCTAATGAAAAACTGTTTTTT
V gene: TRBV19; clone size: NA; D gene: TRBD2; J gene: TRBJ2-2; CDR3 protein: CASSRGLAGGNTGELFF; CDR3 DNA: TGTGCCAGTAGTAGGGGACTAGCGGGAGGCAACACCGGGGAGCTGTTTTTT
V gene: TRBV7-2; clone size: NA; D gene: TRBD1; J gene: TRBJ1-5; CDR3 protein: CASSLSGGNQPQHF; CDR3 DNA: TGTGCCAGCAGCTTATCAGGGGGGAACCAGCCCCAGCATTTT
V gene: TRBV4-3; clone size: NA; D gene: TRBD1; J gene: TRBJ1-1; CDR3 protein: CASSPDAGGLGFSTEAFF; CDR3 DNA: TGCGCCAGCAGCCCTGACGCAGGGGGCTTGGGCTTTAGCACTGAAGCTTTCTTT
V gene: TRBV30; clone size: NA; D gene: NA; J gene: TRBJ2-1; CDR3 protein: CACPGSWYGEQFF; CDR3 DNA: TGTGCCTGCCCCGGTAGTTGGTACGGTGAGCAGTTCTTC